The sequence of this TCR beta chain was determined in a study of CD8 T cells in ankylosing spondylitis. Points from the study as a whole: In peripheral blood, disease-linked CD8+ clones occurred at relatively low frequencies. Prior literature has documented some motif variants in synovial fluid and blood from reactive arthritis. A TCR beta motif made of several highly homologous variants seemed typical of ankylosing spondylitis blood. Clones linked to disease were reported to show significant enrichment in matched ankylosing spondylitis synovial fluid.

The CDR3 runs to 16 residues. With 4 bases clipped from V and 6 bases from J, the junction kept 10 bases outside the gene matches. The germline CDR1 and CDR2 sequences are MNHEY and SMNVEV (reference sequence). Libraries for TCR beta were made by quantitative 5'-RACE with molecular barcodes. TCRdb passed the 5' RACE reads through MiXCR, listing each CDR3 protein once. The repertoire holds about 330,000 distinct CDR3 sequences, approximately 8% seen once, with about 15% in the top ten. This clonotype was recorded at least ten times. The antigen remains undetermined. Sequenced material: blood, either unsorted or a sorted T cell fraction (not recorded which). This TCR was recovered from a male donor with ankylosing spondylitis. The rearrangement links TRBV27 to TRBJ2-1; TRBD1 agrees at 9 bases. CDR3 residues: CASSYWGQGISNEQFF. DNA of the CDR3: TGTGCCAGCAGTTACTGGGGACAGGGTATCTCCAATGAGCAGTTCTTC.